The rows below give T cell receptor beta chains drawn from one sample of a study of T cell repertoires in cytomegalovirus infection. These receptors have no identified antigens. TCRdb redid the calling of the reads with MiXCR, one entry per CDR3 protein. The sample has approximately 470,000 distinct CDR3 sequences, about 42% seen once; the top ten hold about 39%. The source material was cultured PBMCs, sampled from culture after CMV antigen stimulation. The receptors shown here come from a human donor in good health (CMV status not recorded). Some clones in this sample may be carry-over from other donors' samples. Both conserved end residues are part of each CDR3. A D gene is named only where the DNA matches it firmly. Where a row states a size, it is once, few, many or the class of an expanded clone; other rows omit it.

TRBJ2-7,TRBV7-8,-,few,TGTGCCAGCAGCTTAGCTTTGGGGTCTGGATACGAGCAGTACTTC,CASSLALGSGYEQYF
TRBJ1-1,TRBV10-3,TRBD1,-,TGTGCCATCATGGGGCAGGGGGCAGGCACTGAAGCTTTCTTT,CAIMGQGAGTEAFF
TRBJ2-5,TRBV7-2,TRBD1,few,TGTGCCAGCAGCTTAGTAGCAGGGGGCGTGAAGGAGACCCAGTACTTC,CASSLVAGGVKETQYF
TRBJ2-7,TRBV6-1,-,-,TGTGCCAGCAATCCCGCCACGATCGCCCACTCCTACGAGCAGTACTTC,CASNPATIAHSYEQYF
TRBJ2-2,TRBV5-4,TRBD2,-,TGTGCCAGCAGCTATCCGGGACTAGCGGGCACCGGGGAGCTGTTTTTT,CASSYPGLAGTGELFF
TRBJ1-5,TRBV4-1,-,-,TGCGCCAGCAGCCAAGTTATGGAACAGCCCCAGCATTTT,CASSQVMEQPQHF
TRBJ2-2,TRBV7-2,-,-,TGTGCCAGCAGCTTAGATAGGACGAACACCGGGGAGCTGTTTTTT,CASSLDRTNTGELFF
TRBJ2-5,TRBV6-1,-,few,TGTGCCAGCAGCCCCAGGCTGAATCAAGAGACCCAGTACTTC,CASSPRLNQETQYF
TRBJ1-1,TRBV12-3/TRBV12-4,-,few,TGTGCCAGCAGTTGGACCCCATGGGGATCTGCTGAAGCTTTCTTT,CASSWTPWGSAEAFF
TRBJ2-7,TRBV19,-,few,TGTGCCAGTAGTATGGGGTACGAGCAGTACTTC,CASSMGYEQYF
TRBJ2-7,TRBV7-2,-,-,TGTGCCAGCAGCTCATTCCGGGCTACCTCGGGCGAGCAGTACTTC,CASSSFRATSGEQYF
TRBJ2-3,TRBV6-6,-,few,TGTGCCAGCAGGCCGGGCCAGAGAGTAGATACGCAGTATTTT,CASRPGQRVDTQYF
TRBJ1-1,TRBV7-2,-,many,TGTGCCAGCAGCGCAAAGACAGGGAACACTGAAGCTTTCTTT,CASSAKTGNTEAFF
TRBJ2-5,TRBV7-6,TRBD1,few,TGTGCCAGCAGCCCGGACAGGGACGGAGAGACCCAGTACTTC,CASSPDRDGETQYF
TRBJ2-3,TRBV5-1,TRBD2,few,TGCGCCAGCAGCTTGGTAGCGGGATTATCCACAGATACGCAGTATTTT,CASSLVAGLSTDTQYF
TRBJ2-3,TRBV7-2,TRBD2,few,TGTGCCAGCAGCTTAGGAGTGGATTACGGGACTACCTTAACAGATACGCAGTATTTT,CASSLGVDYGTTLTDTQYF
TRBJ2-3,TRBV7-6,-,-,TGTGCCAGCAGCCCTCTAGCGACTAGCACAGATACGCAGTATTTT,CASSPLATSTDTQYF
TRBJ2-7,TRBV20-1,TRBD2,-,TGCAGTGCTAAAATGACTAGCGGGAGCTACGAGCAGTACTTC,CSAKMTSGSYEQYF
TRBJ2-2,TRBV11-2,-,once,TGTGCCAGCAGCCTGGGTTACGACCCCGGGGAGCTGTTTTTT,CASSLGYDPGELFF
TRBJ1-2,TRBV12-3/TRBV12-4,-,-,TGTGCCAGCAACACTGGAGGAGTCGGTCGGAGGAACGGCTACACCTTC,CASNTGGVGRRNGYTF
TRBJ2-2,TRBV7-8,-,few,TGTGCCAGCAGCGCCACAACCGGGGAGCTGTTTTTT,CASSATTGELFF
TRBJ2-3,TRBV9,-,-,TGTGCCAGCAGCGTAGCTCAGGCGACCGTTGCAGATACGCAGTATTTT,CASSVAQATVADTQYF
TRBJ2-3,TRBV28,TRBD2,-,TGTGCCAGCAGCTGGGGACTAGGGAGCAGGAAATTTAGCACAGATACGCAGTATTTT,CASSWGLGSRKFSTDTQYF
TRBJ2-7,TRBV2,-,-,TGTGCCAGCAGCACAACCAGGGAAACCTACGAGCAGTACTTC,CASSTTRETYEQYF
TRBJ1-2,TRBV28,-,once,TGTGCCAGCAGTTCCCAGGGCGAAGGAACTCTAACGATTTATGGCTACACCTTC,CASSSQGEGTLTIYGYTF
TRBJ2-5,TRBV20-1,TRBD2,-,TGCAGTGCTAGGGGACTAGCTAGGGAAGCGGGACAAGAGACCCAGTACTTC,CSARGLAREAGQETQYF
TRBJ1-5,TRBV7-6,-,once,TGTGCCAGCAGCTCGTCAGTGGTTCAGCCCCAGCATTTT,CASSSSVVQPQHF
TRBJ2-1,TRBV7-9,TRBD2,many,TGTGCCAGCAGCCTGGTCTTGGCGGGAGTCAATGAGCAGTTCTTC,CASSLVLAGVNEQFF
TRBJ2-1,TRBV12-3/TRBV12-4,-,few,TGTGCCAGCAGTTTTCTGGCGACCGCCGCAGGGGATGAGCAGTTCTTC,CASSFLATAAGDEQFF
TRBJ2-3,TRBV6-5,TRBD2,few,TGTGCCAGCAGTCCCCTAGCGGGAGGGCCCGGAGATACGCAGTATTTT,CASSPLAGGPGDTQYF
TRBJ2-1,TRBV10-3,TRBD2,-,TGTGCCATCAGTCCCGGGACTAGCGGTCCCAATGAGCAGTTCTTC,CAISPGTSGPNEQFF